This T cell receptor (beta chain) was sequenced during a study of shared clonotypes between healthy human individuals. Study information: The composition of the donors was two women and a few men aged 18 to 49. General study points: Compared with memory subsets, naive subsets generally had larger estimated richness.

Trimming removed 4 bases at V and 0 bases at J, with 11 bases between. The CDR3 consists of 14 residues. Germline CDR1 SGHNT, CDR2 YYREEE (reference sequence). Donors included only healthy HIV-negative adults lacking recent acute infections or vaccinations. Nashville, Tennessee was home to all donors, who were Caucasian adults. Turning to this clone: The antigen is not known.

TCRdb keeps only in-frame clones here, not all; method: immunoSEQ multiplex PCR. The data show approximately 530,000 clones, with 90% to 96% seen just once and 0.06% held by the top ten. The TCR originated in a woman aged 25 to 45 in good health. The specimen was naive CD4+ T cells sorted from blood. Subset defined: CD45RA+ positively selected. This chain connects TRBV5-4 to TRBJ2-7; possible D gene TRBD2, 5 bases. Here the CDR3 reads CASSPRGISYEQYF. The CDR3 DNA sequence: TGTGCCAGCAGCCCGAGAGGGATCTCCTACGAGCAGTACTTC.